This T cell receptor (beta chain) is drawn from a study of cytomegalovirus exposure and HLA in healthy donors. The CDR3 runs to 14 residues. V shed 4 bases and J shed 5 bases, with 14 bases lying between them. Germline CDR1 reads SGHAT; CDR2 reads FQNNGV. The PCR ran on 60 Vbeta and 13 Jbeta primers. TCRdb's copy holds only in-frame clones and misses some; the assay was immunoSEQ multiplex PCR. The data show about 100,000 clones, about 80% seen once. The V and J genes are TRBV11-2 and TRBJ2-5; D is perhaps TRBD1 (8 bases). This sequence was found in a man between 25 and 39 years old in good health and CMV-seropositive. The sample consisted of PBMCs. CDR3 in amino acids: CASSYRGGQETQYF. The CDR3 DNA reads TGTGCCAGCAGCTACAGGGGGGGACAGGAGACCCAGTACTTC.